The 28 T cell receptor beta chains presented below share a single source sample, sequenced in a study of a mutant IDH1 vaccine in newly diagnosed glioma (dated by TCRdb to about 2021). The time point label of this sample denotes: week 11, during vaccination. Each vaccine dose, consisting of 300 ug of a 20-mer mutant IDH1 peptide in Montanide, was administered subcutaneously with topical imiquimod. Receptors were amplified or captured by the immunoSEQ multiplex PCR assay. TCRdb obtained this table from immuneACCESS and retained in-frame rearrangements with V and J assigned. These tables miss some clones; where compared with another copy, unresolved V genes account for less than half of the shortfall, and the remainder is unexplained. The sample has 40,000 or so clones on record, over 80% of them singletons. The ten largest clonotypes hold approximately 2% of the sample. Their antigens remain unidentified.

The input for sequencing was PBMCs, taken from a glioma patient whose treatment included an IDH1 peptide vaccine. The receptors stem from a man in his forties with glioma.

V usage is TRBV11-3 and J usage is TRBJ2-5; D not resolved. This CDR3 has 13 amino acids. V was trimmed by 5 bases and J by 0 bases, leaving 7 bases between them. The germline gives CDR1 SGHNT, CDR2 YENEEA. DNA of the CDR3: TGTGCCAGCAGCGTGGAGCACCAAGAGACCCAGTACTTC. Translated, it gives CASSVEHQETQYF.

The chain uses TRBV9 and TRBJ2-1, with 7 bases identical to TRBD2. The CDR3 totals 16 residues. The V gene end was trimmed by 0 bases and the J gene end by 4 bases; junction bases not matched to a gene: 7. Germline CDR1 reads SGDLS; CDR2 reads YYNGEE. In DNA form, the CDR3 reads TGTGCCAGCAGCGTAGGGAGGGTGGGAGGGTACAATGAGCAGTTCTTC. It encodes CASSVGRVGGYNEQFF.

Written as DNA, the CDR3 is TGTGCCAGCTCACCACCGACGAGGGAGGGCTACACCTTC. The encoded protein is CASSPPTREGYTF. This chain links TRBV18 with TRBJ1-2, with no clear D. This CDR3 is 13 amino acids long. The germline V and J ends were trimmed by 0 bases and 8 bases, with 10 bases remaining between them. Germline assignment: CDR1 KGHSH and CDR2 LQKENI.

This clone has just one count. V gene TRBV7-2 combines with J gene TRBJ2-3; TRBD2 matches at 8 bases. CDR1 is SGHTA, CDR2 FQGNSA, per germline. The CDR3 spans 14 residues. J lost 5 bases, V lost 5 bases, and 6 bases had no gene match. The CDR3 nucleotides read TGTGCCAGCAGCCCAAGACTAGCGATAGATACGCAGTATTTT. It codes for CASSPRLAIDTQYF. Combining the CDR3 with reference TRBV7-2 and TRBJ2-3 gives the whole variable domain GAGVSQSPSNKVTEKGKDVELRCDPISGHTALYWYRQSLGQGLEFLIYFQGNSAPDKSGLPSDRFSAERTGGSVSTLTIQRTQQEDSAVYLCASSPRLAIDTQYFGPGTRLTVL.

The chain's CDR3 is CASSLLAGKQFF. DNA of the CDR3: TGTGCCAGCAGTCTCCTAGCGGGAAAGCAGTTCTTC. This chain links TRBV2 with TRBJ2-1, with 9 bases fitting TRBD2. CDR1 and CDR2 (germline): SNHLY, FYNNEI. The CDR3 runs 12 residues. V shed 5 bases, J shed 11 bases, and the junction held 4 bases outside the gene matches.

This clone appeared once. The chain combines TRBV2 with TRBJ2-1, with TRBD1 matching 7 bases. Germline CDR1 is SNHLY and CDR2 is FYNNEI. With V trimmed by 5 bases and J by 1 base, 5 bases remained unmatched. CDR3 length: 15 residues. The CDR3: CASSQQGWSYNEQFF. CDR3 nucleotide sequence: TGTGCCAGCAGTCAACAGGGGTGGTCCTACAATGAGCAGTTCTTC.

V usage is TRBV7-8 and J usage is TRBJ2-5; 9 bases map to TRBD2. V gave up 2 bases and J gave up 5 bases; unmatched junction bases: 9. Germline V lookup: CDR1 SGHVS, CDR2 FQNEAQ. This CDR3 is 16 amino acids long. The DNA for the CDR3 is TGTGCCAGCAGCTTATTCAGTAGCGGGAGCTGGGAGACCCAGTACTTC. It specifies CASSLFSSGSWETQYF.

The chain recombines TRBV5-6 with TRBJ1-1; D is undetermined. Per germline, CDR1 SGHDT and CDR2 YYEEEE. V was trimmed by 4 bases and J by 5 bases, leaving 9 bases between them. This CDR3 spans 12 amino acids. The CDR3 bases are TGTGCCAGCAGCCAAGAGCAGACTGAAGCTTTCTTT. It specifies CASSQEQTEAFF.

This clone was recorded once. The rearrangement uses TRBV5-5 and TRBJ1-1; the D gene is possibly TRBD1 (6 bases). Between the trimmed V and J ends, which lost 1 base and 6 bases, there was a span of 13 bases. Germline values: CDR1 SGHKS, CDR2 YYEKEE (reference sequence). The CDR3 consists of 14 residues. This CDR3 is CASSLRGATPEAFF. The CDR3 bases are TGTGCCAGCAGCTTGCGGGGGGCCACTCCTGAAGCTTTCTTT.

This chain uses TRBV7-3 with TRBJ2-7; weak D call: TRBD1 (6 bases). Germline values: CDR1 SGHTA, CDR2 FQGTGA. CDR3 size: 14 residues. Deletions cut 0 bases from V and 2 bases from J, with 8 bases between. CDR3 loop: CASSLTQGPYEQYF. The CDR3 nucleotides are TGTGCCAGCAGCTTAACGCAGGGGCCCTACGAGCAGTACTTC.

V gene TRBV4-2 combines with J gene TRBJ2-5; 11 bases are a match to TRBD2. This CDR3 comprises 18 residues. Germline V gene lookup returns CDR1 LGHNA and CDR2 YNFKEQ. With 2 bases clipped from V and 1 base from J, the junction kept 9 bases outside the gene matches. The CDR3 sequence is CASSQSPSGRLFQETQYF. The CDR3, as DNA: TGTGCCAGCAGCCAAAGCCCTAGCGGGAGGCTTTTCCAAGAGACCCAGTACTTC.

This clone was recorded a few times. The V call is TRBV9, the J call TRBJ1-2; the D is unclear. CDR1 is SGDLS, CDR2 YYNGEE, per germline. This CDR3 has 13 amino acids. V gave up 4 bases and J gave up 4 bases, with 11 bases separating them. The CDR3: CASSPPTAYGYTF. DNA of the CDR3: TGTGCCAGCAGCCCACCGACTGCCTATGGCTACACCTTC.

This clone appeared a few times. The chain joins TRBV27 to TRBJ2-7, with TRBD1 identical over 10 bases. V was pared by 3 bases and J by 7 bases, with 6 bases of the junction left unmatched. Germline V gene sequence: CDR1 MNHEY, CDR2 SMNVEV (reference sequence). There are 14 residues in the CDR3. CDR3 protein: CASSLGQGLREQYF. The CDR3 region has the DNA TGTGCCAGCAGTTTGGGACAGGGGTTACGTGAGCAGTACTTC.

In its sample, this clone was seen a few times. The V and J genes are TRBV7-2 and TRBJ1-1; tentatively, D is TRBD1 (5 bases). V shed 7 bases and J shed 1 base, with 13 bases lying between them. This CDR3 has 14 residues. Germline V CDR1 and CDR2: SGHTA, FQGNSA. The CDR3 DNA reads TGTGCCAGCAACCCCGGGAGGGGGAACACTGAAGCTTTCTTT. As protein: CASNPGRGNTEAFF. The full variable domain, its missing parts supplied by reference TRBV7-2 and TRBJ1-1, is GAGVSQSPSNKVTEKGKDVELRCDPISGHTALYWYRQSLGQGLEFLIYFQGNSAPDKSGLPSDRFSAERTGGSVSTLTIQRTQQEDSAVYLCASNPGRGNTEAFFGQGTRLTVV.

This clone was counted once. The chain combines TRBV6-1 with TRBJ1-4; D may be TRBD1 (6 bases). Trimming removed 6 bases from V and 4 bases from J, with 9 bases in between. The germline CDR1 and CDR2 sequences are MNHNS and SASEGT. CDR3 length equals 13 residues. This CDR3 is CASRGGLNEKLFF. The CDR3 region has the DNA TGTGCCAGCAGAGGGGGGCTTAATGAAAAACTGTTTTTT.

The chain recombines TRBV29-1 with TRBJ1-1, with TRBD1 as a possible D gene (6 bases). Germline values: CDR1 SQVTM, CDR2 ANQGSEA. V was clipped by 4 bases and J by 4 bases, with 16 bases between them. CDR3 length equals 14 residues. CDR3 sequence: CSVVKDSSFTEAFF. In nucleotides, the CDR3 is TGCAGCGTTGTAAAGGACAGTTCCTTCACTGAAGCTTTCTTT.

The sample holds a few counts of this clone. V usage is TRBV7-2 and J usage is TRBJ1-4, with 9 bases matching TRBD1. Germline V CDR1 and CDR2: SGHTA, FQGNSA. V lost 5 bases to trimming and J lost 6 bases; unmatched junction nucleotides: 1. The CDR3 loop spans 13 amino acids. The CDR3: CASSGQGYEKLFF. For the CDR3, the DNA is TGTGCCAGCAGCGGACAGGGGTATGAAAAACTGTTTTTT.

J is TRBJ1-1 and V is TRBV19; D is possibly TRBD1 (5 bases). V was clipped by 4 bases and J by 0 bases, with 6 bases between them. The V gene's germline CDR1 is LNHDA and CDR2 SQIVND (reference sequence). The CDR3 runs to 13 residues. The CDR3 bases are TGTGCCAGTAGTAGGGACCTGAACACTGAAGCTTTCTTT. Protein sequence: CASSRDLNTEAFF.

The chain couples TRBV4-3 to TRBJ2-3, with 10 bases aligning to TRBD1. There are 15 residues in the CDR3. The trim removed 0 bases at V and 7 bases at J, leaving 4 bases unmatched. Per the germline V gene, CDR1 is LGHNA and CDR2 is YSLEER. The CDR3 sequence: CASSQDGQGGYTQYF. As DNA, the CDR3 is TGCGCCAGCAGCCAAGATGGACAGGGGGGTTATACGCAGTATTTT.

The rearrangement joins TRBV10-3 to TRBJ1-2; D remains unclear. The CDR3 has 14 amino acids. The germline V gene encodes CDR1 ENHRY and CDR2 SYGVKD. Deletions cut 2 bases from V and 5 bases from J, with 12 bases between. CDR3 nucleotides: TGTGCCATCAGTGAGGGCGTGGGAGGGTATGGCTACACCTTC. Translation gives CAISEGVGGYGYTF.

The V call is TRBV6-6, the J call TRBJ1-5; no firm D call. CDR3 length: 15 amino acids. The V end was cut by 6 bases, the J end by 0 bases, with 12 bases between. Germline V lookup: CDR1 MNHNY, CDR2 SVGAGI (reference sequence). DNA for the CDR3: TGTGCCAGCAGACGCACTCAGAATAGCAATCAGCCCCAGCATTTT. Protein: CASRRTQNSNQPQHF.

The genes are TRBV14 and TRBJ2-3, with D uncertain. Germline lookup yields CDR1 SGHDN and CDR2 FVKESK. V gave up 5 bases and J gave up 1 base, with 22 bases separating them. The CDR3 consists of 18 residues. The CDR3 region has the DNA TGTGCCAGCAGCTCCAATAGAAAGTGTAGGTATTGCACAGATACGCAGTATTTT. Its protein is CASSSNRKCRYCTDTQYF. The full variable domain, rest sourced from reference TRBV14 and TRBJ2-3, is EAGVTQFPSHSVIEKGQTVTLRCDPISGHDNLYWYRRVMGKEIKFLLHFVKESKQDESGMPNNRFLAERTGGTYSTLKVQPAELEDSGVYFCASSSNRKCRYCTDTQYFGPGTRLTVL.

V and J are TRBV4-1 and TRBJ1-2; 7 positions agree with TRBD1. Germline values: CDR1 MGHRA, CDR2 YSYEKL. V shed 5 bases and J 2 bases; nucleotides not matched to a gene: 2. The CDR3 extends over 13 amino acids. The CDR3 DNA is TGCGCCAGCAGCAAAGGGGGCAACTATGGCTACACCTTC. Translating it yields CASSKGGNYGYTF.

J is TRBJ2-5 and V is TRBV28; TRBD1 matches 7 bases. CDR1 and CDR2 (germline): MDHEN, SYDVKM. V lost 5 bases to trimming and J lost 5 bases; unmatched junction nucleotides: 8. This CDR3 comprises 14 residues. The CDR3: CASSLHRGGETQYF. Here the CDR3 DNA reads TGTGCCAGCAGTCTCCACAGGGGCGGGGAGACCCAGTACTTC.

The chain couples TRBV13 to TRBJ2-3, with TRBD1 matching over 11 bases. Germline V gene sequence: CDR1 PRHDT, CDR2 FYEKMQ (reference sequence). The CDR3 loop spans 15 amino acids. V shed 4 bases, J shed 2 bases, and the junction held 2 bases outside the gene matches. CDR3 bases: TGTGCCAGCAGCTGGGACAGGGGGGACACAGATACGCAGTATTTT. This encodes CASSWDRGDTDTQYF. The full variable domain, its missing parts supplied by reference TRBV13 and TRBJ2-3, is AAGVIQSPRHLIKEKRETATLKCYPIPRHDTVYWYQQGPGQDPQFLISFYEKMQSDKGSIPDRFSAQQFSDYHSELNMSSLELGDSALYFCASSWDRGDTDTQYFGPGTRLTVL.

The chain carries TRBV7-2 and TRBJ1-2; D gene ambiguous. Between the trimmed V and J ends, which lost 4 bases and 7 bases, there was a span of 13 bases. This CDR3 region has 13 residues. Germline V gene data show CDR1 as SGHTA and CDR2 as FQGNSA. Written as DNA, the CDR3 is TGTGCCAGCAGCTCACGTGCCGAGGTTGGCTACACCTTC. This sequence encodes CASSSRAEVGYTF.

The table lists this clone with a few counts. The chain uses TRBV6-5 and TRBJ2-2; the D is unclear. The V and J ends lost 1 base and 7 bases respectively, with 10 bases between them. This CDR3 has 14 amino acids. In germline, CDR1 is MNHEY, CDR2 SVGAGI. The CDR3 loop is CASSYYRDNGELFF. In nucleotides, the CDR3 is TGTGCCAGCAGTTACTATAGGGATAACGGGGAGCTGTTTTTT.

The genes are TRBV25-1 and TRBJ1-2; possible D gene TRBD1, 6 bases. CDR1 and CDR2 from the germline V gene are MGHDK and SYGVNS. This CDR3 is 14 amino acids long. Trimming pared 1 base from V and 5 bases from J, leaving 11 bases between. Here the CDR3 reads CASSESGTPYGYTF. CDR3 DNA sequence: TGTGCCAGCAGTGAATCCGGGACACCGTATGGCTACACCTTC.